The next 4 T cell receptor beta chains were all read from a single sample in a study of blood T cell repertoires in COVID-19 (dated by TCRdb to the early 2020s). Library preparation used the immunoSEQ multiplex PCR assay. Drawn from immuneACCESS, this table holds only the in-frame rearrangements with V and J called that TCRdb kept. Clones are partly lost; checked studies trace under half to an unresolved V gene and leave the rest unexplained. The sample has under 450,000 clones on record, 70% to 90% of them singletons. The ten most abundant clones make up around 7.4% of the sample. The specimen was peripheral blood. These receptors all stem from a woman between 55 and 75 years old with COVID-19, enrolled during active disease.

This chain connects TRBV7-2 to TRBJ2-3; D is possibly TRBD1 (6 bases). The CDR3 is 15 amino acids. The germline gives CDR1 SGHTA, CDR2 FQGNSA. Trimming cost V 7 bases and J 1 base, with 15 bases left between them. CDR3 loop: CASTVWGPGTDTQYF. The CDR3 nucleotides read TGTGCCAGCACCGTTTGGGGGCCGGGCACAGATACGCAGTATTTT.

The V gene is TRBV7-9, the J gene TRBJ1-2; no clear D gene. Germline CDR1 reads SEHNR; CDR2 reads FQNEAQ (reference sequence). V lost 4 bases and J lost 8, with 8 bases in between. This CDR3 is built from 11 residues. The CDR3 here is CASSSGEGYTF. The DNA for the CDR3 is TGTGCCAGCAGCTCCGGGGAGGGCTACACCTTC.

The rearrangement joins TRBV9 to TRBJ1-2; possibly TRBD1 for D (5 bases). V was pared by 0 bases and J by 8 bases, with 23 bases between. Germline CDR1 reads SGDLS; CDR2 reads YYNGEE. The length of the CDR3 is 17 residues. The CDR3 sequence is CASSVAPVGREGGGYTF. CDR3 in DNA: TGTGCCAGCAGCGTAGCCCCGGTGGGCAGGGAGGGAGGAGGCTACACCTTC. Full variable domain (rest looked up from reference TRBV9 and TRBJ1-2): DSGVTQTPKHLITATGQRVTLRCSPRSGDLSVYWYQQSLDQGLQFLIQYYNGEERAKGNILERFSAQQFPDLHSELNLSSLELGDSALYFCASSVAPVGREGGGYTFGSGTRLTVV.

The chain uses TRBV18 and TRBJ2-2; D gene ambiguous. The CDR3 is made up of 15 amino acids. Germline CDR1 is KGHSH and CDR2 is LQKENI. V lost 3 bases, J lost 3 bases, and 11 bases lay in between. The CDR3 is CASSPETAYTGELFF. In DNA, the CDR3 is TGTGCCAGCTCACCGGAGACGGCTTACACCGGGGAGCTGTTTTTT.